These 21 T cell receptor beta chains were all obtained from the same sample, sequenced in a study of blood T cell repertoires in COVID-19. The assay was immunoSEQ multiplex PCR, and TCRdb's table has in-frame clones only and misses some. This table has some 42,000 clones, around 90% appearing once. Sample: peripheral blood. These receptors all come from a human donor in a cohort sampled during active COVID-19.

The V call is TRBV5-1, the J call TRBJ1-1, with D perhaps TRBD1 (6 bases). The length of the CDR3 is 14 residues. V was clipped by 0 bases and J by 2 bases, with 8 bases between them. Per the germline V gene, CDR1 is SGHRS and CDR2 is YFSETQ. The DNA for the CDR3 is TGCGCCAGCAGCTTGGCAGGGGCCAACACTGAAGCTTTCTTT. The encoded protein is CASSLAGANTEAFF.

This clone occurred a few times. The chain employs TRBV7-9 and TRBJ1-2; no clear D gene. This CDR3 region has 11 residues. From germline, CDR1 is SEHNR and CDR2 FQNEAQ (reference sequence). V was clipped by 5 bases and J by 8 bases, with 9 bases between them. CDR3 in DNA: TGTGCCAGCAGCAAACAGAGCGGCTACACCTTC. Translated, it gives CASSKQSGYTF. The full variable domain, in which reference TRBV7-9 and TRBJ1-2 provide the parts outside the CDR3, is DTGVSQNPRHKITKRGQNVTFRCDPISEHNRLYWYRQTLGQGPEFLTYFQNEAQLEKSRLLSDRFSAERPKGSFSTLEIQRTEQGDSAMYLCASSKQSGYTFGSGTRLTVV.

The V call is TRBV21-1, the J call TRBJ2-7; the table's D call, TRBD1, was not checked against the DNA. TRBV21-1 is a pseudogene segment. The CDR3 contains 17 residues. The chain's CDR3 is CASSKPTKQTGDYEQYF. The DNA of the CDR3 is TGTGCCAGCAGCAAACCTACAAAGCAGACAGGTGACTACGAGCAGTACTTC.

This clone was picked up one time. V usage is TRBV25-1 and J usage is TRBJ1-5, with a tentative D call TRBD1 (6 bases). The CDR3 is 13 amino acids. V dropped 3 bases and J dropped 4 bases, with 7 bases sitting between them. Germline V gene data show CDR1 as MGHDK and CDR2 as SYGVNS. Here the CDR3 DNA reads TGTGCCAGCAGTGACAGGGGAAATCAGCCCCAGCATTTT. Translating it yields CASSDRGNQPQHF.

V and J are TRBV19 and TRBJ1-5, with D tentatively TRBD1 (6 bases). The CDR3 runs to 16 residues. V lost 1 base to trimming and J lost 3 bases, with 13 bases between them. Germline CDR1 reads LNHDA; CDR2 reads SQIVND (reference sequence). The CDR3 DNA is TGTGCCAGTAGTATAGCCGGGGGGCGTTCCAATCAGCCCCAGCATTTT. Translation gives CASSIAGGRSNQPQHF.

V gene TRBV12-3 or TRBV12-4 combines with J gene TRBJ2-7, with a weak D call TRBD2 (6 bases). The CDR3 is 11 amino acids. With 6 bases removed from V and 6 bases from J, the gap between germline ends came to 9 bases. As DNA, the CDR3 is TGTGCCAGCAGGGCCGGGAGCGAGCAGTACTTC. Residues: CASRAGSEQYF.

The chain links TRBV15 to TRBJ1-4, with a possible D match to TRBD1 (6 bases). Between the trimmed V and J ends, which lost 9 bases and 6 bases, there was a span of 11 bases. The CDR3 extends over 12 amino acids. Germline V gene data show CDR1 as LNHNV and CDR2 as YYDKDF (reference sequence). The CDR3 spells CATGGLDEKLFF. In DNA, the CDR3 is TGTGCCACGGGGGGGCTCGATGAAAAACTGTTTTTT.

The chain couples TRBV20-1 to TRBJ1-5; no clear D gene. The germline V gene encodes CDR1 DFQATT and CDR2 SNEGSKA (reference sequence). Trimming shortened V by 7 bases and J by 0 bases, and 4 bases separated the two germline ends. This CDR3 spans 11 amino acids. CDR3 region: CSVHSNQPQHF. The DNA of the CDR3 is TGCAGTGTTCATAGCAATCAGCCCCAGCATTTT.

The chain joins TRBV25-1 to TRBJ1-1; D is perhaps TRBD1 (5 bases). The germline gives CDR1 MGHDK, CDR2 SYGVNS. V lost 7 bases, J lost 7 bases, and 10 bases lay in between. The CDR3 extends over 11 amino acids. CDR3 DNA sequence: TGTGCCAGCACGGGGGGGGTTGAAGCTTTCTTT. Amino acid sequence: CASTGGVEAFF.

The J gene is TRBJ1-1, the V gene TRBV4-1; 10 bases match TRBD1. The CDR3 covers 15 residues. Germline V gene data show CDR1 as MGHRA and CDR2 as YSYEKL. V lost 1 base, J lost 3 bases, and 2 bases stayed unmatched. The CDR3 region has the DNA TGCGCCAGCAGCCAAGCGGACAGGGGGGACACTGAAGCTTTCTTT. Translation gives CASSQADRGDTEAFF.

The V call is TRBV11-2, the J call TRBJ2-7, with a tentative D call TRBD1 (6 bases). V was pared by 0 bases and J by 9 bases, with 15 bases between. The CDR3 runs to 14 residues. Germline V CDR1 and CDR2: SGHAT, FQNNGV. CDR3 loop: CASSLEGSGVGQYF. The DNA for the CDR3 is TGTGCCAGCAGCTTAGAGGGGTCAGGGGTCGGGCAGTACTTC.

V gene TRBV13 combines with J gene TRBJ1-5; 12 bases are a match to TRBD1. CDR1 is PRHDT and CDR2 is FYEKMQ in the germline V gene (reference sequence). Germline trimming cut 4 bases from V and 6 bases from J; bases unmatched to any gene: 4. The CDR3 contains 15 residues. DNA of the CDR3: TGTGCCAGCAGCTCGGGGACAGGGGGCGGTCAGCCCCAGCATTTT. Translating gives CASSSGTGGGQPQHF.

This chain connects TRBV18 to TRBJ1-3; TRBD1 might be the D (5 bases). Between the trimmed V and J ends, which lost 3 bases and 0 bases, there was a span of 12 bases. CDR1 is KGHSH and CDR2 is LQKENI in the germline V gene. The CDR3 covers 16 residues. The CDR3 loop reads CASSPSDISSGNTIYF. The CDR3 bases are TGTGCCAGCTCACCCTCGGACATCAGCTCTGGAAACACCATATATTTT. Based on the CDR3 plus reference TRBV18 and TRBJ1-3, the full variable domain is NAGVMQNPRHLVRRRGQEARLRCSPMKGHSHVYWYRQLPEEGLKFMVYLQKENIIDESGMPKERFSAEFPKEGPSILRIQQVVRGDSAAYFCASSPSDISSGNTIYFGEGSWLTVV.

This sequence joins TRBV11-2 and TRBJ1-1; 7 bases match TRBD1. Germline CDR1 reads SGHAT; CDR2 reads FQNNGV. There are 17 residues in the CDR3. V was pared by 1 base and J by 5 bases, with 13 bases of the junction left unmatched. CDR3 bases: TGTGCCAGCAGCTTAGGGAAGGGGGCAGGGGGTAAAACTGAAGCTTTCTTT. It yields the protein CASSLGKGAGGKTEAFF.

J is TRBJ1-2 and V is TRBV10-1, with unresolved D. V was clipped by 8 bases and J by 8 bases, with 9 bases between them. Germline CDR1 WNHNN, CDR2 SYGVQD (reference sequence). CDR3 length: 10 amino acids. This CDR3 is CASYQVGYTF. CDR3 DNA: TGCGCCAGCTACCAGGTCGGCTACACCTTC.

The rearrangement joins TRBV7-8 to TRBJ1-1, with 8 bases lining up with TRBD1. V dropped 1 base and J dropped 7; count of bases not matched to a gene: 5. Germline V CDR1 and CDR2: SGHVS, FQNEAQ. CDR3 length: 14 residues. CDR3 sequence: CASSLGQGQLEAFF. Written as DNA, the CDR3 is TGTGCCAGCAGCTTAGGACAGGGGCAGCTTGAAGCTTTCTTT.

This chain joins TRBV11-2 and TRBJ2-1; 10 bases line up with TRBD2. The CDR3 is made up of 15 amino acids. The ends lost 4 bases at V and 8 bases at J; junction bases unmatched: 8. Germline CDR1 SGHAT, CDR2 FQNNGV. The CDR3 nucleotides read TGTGCCAGCAGCTCGAAGCGGGGGGGCAGGGATGAGCAGTTCTTC. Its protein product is CASSSKRGGRDEQFF.

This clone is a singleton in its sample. Here the CDR3 reads CASTARAGEQYF. In nucleotides, the CDR3 is TGTGCCAGCACCGCCAGGGCCGGGGAGCAGTACTTC. This chain joins TRBV27 and TRBJ2-7, with D possibly TRBD1 on 5 matching bases. The CDR3 length is 12 residues. Germline values: CDR1 MNHEY, CDR2 SMNVEV (reference sequence). Trimming removed 7 bases from V and 7 bases from J, with 14 bases in between.

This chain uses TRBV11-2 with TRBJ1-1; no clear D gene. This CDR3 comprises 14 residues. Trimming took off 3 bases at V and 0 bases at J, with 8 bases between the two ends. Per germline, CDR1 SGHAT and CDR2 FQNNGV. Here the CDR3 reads CASSLALMNTEAFF. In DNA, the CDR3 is TGTGCCAGCAGCTTGGCCCTGATGAACACTGAAGCTTTCTTT.

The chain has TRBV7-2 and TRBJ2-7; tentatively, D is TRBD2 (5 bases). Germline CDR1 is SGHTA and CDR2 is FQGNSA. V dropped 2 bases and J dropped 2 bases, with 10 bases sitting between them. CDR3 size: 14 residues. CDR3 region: CASSLFHGAYEQYF. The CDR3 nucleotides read TGTGCCAGCAGCTTATTCCACGGGGCCTACGAGCAGTACTTC.

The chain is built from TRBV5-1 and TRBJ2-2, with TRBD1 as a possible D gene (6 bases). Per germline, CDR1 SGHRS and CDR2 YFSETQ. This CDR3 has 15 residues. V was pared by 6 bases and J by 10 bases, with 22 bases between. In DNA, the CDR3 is TGCGCCAGCACCCAGCCAGGGGTAGGGATGGCGGAGCTGTTTTTT. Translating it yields CASTQPGVGMAELFF.